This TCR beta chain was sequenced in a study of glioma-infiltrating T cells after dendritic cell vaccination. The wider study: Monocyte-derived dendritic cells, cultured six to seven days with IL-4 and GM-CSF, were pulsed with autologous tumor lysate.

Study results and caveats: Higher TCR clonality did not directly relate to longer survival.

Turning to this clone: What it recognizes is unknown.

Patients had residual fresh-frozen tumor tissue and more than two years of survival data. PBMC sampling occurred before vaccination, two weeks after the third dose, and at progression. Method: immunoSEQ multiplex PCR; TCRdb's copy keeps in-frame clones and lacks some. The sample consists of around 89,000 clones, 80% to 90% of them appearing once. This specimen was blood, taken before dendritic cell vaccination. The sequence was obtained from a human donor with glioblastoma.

The CDR3: CASSSTHPGLVGGIYNEQFF. CDR3 nucleotides: TGTGCCAGCAGCTCTACCCACCCGGGACTAGTGGGGGGGATCTACAATGAGCAGTTCTTC. This chain connects TRBV9 to TRBJ2-1; 8 bases fit TRBD2. This CDR3 region has 20 residues. Germline V gives CDR1 SGDLS, CDR2 YYNGEE. The J segment lost 3 bases and the V segment lost 4 bases, leaving 21 bases of the junction unmatched.